The 19 T cell receptor beta chains presented below share a single source sample, sequenced in a study of blood T cell repertoires in COVID-19. Only in-frame clones appear in the TCRdb table, and some are missing; sequencing was by immunoSEQ multiplex PCR. The table shows about 260,000 clones, with more than 85% occurring only once. Material for sequencing was PBMCs or T cells enriched from blood (not recorded which). These receptors originate from a man aged 35 to 55 who had been exposed to COVID-19.

The CDR3 loop is CASSSSSGTLYNEQFF. In nucleotides, the CDR3 is TGTGCCAGCAGCTCTTCGAGCGGGACACTCTACAATGAGCAGTTCTTC. The chain recombines TRBV11-2 with TRBJ2-1, with D possibly matching TRBD2 (7 bases). Germline-derived CDR1 and CDR2 are SGHAT and FQNNGV. V was clipped by 4 bases and J by 3 bases, with 16 bases between them. The CDR3 totals 16 residues.

The V gene is TRBV5-6, the J gene TRBJ2-1; TRBD2 might be the D (5 bases). Trimming removed 4 bases from V and 3 bases from J, with 14 bases in between. Germline V CDR1 and CDR2: SGHDT, YYEEEE. The CDR3 is 15 residues long. CDR3: CASSGSQRDYNEQFF. The DNA for the CDR3 is TGTGCCAGCAGCGGGTCTCAGAGGGACTACAATGAGCAGTTCTTC.

The chain is built from TRBV28 and TRBJ1-2; TRBD1 matches at 7 bases. V dropped 5 bases and J dropped 4; count of bases not matched to a gene: 10. This CDR3 spans 15 amino acids. Germline lookup yields CDR1 MDHEN and CDR2 SYDVKM. The CDR3 DNA sequence: TGTGCCAGCAGTACGCGACAGGGAGCAAGCTATGGCTACACCTTC. Encoded protein: CASSTRQGASYGYTF.

This clone has only one observation. This chain joins TRBV14 and TRBJ2-2; D perhaps matches TRBD1 (6 bases). From germline, CDR1 is SGHDN and CDR2 FVKESK. V was shortened by 9 bases and J by 5 bases, with 13 bases between the two germline ends. CDR3 length: 13 amino acids. The DNA of the CDR3 is TGTGCCAGTTCGCCGGGACAAACCGGGGAGCTGTTTTTT. This sequence encodes CASSPGQTGELFF.

The chain has TRBV24-1 and TRBJ2-1, with TRBD2 matching over 10 bases. Germline CDR1 is KGHDR and CDR2 is SFDVKD. After removal of 5 bases from V and 1 base from J, the junction contained 7 bases not matched to a gene. This CDR3 has 17 residues. The CDR3 is CATSGLVTSGSYNEQFF. CDR3 DNA: TGTGCCACCAGTGGTCTTGTGACTAGCGGGTCCTACAATGAGCAGTTCTTC.

This rearrangement joins TRBV4-2 to TRBJ2-3; TRBD2 matches at 7 bases. This CDR3 has 17 residues. The ends lost 0 bases at V and 8 bases at J; junction bases unmatched: 14. From germline, CDR1 is LGHNA and CDR2 YNFKEQ. CDR3 sequence reads: CASSQDPAGPSFGTQYF. CDR3 coding DNA: TGTGCCAGCAGCCAAGATCCAGCGGGACCCTCATTTGGTACGCAGTATTTT.

This chain joins TRBV9 and TRBJ2-3; no firm D call. The CDR3 runs 15 residues. Per the germline V gene, CDR1 is SGDLS and CDR2 is YYNGEE. V was pared by 0 bases and J by 2 bases, with 10 bases between. As DNA, the CDR3 is TGTGCCAGCAGCGTAGGAGGTACGGTCACAGATACGCAGTATTTT. Amino acid sequence: CASSVGGTVTDTQYF.

The rearrangement links TRBV19 to TRBJ1-6; unclear D gene. The CDR3 spans 13 residues. The V gene lost 5 bases and the J gene lost 7 bases, with 9 bases spanning the gap. The V gene's germline CDR1 is LNHDA and CDR2 SQIVND (reference sequence). The CDR3 loop reads CASSGQINSPLHF. In DNA form, the CDR3 reads TGTGCCAGTAGTGGGCAGATCAATTCACCCCTCCACTTT.

This clone was observed a few times. V usage is TRBV7-9 and J usage is TRBJ1-3; perhaps TRBD1 as D (6 bases). The CDR3 is 16 residues long. From germline, CDR1 is SEHNR and CDR2 FQNEAQ (reference sequence). V lost 5 bases to trimming and J lost 0 bases, with 14 bases between them. The CDR3 region has the DNA TGTGCCAGCAGCCCAGGGGCCAGCACCTCTGGAAACACCATATATTTT. It translates to CASSPGASTSGNTIYF.

The chain links TRBV30 to TRBJ2-3, with D possibly matching TRBD1 (6 bases). CDR1 and CDR2 from the germline V gene are GTSNPN and SVGIG (reference sequence). Deletions cut 7 bases from V and 3 bases from J, with 14 bases between. The CDR3 covers 13 residues. CDR3 region: CASSQGWTDTQYF. The CDR3 coding sequence is TGTGCCTCATCACAGGGTTGGACAGATACGCAGTATTTT.

This clone was recorded only once. The V and J genes are TRBV11-1 and TRBJ2-3, with 7 bases fitting TRBD1. The germline V gene has CDR1 SGHAT and CDR2 FQDESV (reference sequence). This CDR3 has 15 residues. V lost 5 bases and J lost 2; bases outside the gene matches: 7. The CDR3 loop reads CASSPRDSPTDTQYF. In DNA form, the CDR3 reads TGTGCCAGCAGCCCCCGGGACAGCCCCACAGATACGCAGTATTTT.

The V gene is TRBV7-8, the J gene TRBJ1-2, with TRBD1 matching over 8 bases. V was clipped by 5 bases and J by 10 bases; unmatched bases: 3. The CDR3 length is 11 residues. Per germline, CDR1 SGHVS and CDR2 FQNEAQ. CDR3 sequence reads: CASSQGQDYTF. The DNA of the CDR3 is TGTGCCAGCAGCCAGGGACAGGACTACACCTTC.

The CDR3 is CASSQEWGATNEKLFF. The CDR3 region has the DNA TGTGCCAGCAGCCAAGAATGGGGGGCAACTAATGAAAAACTGTTTTTT. The chain has TRBV3-1 (or the pseudogene TRBV3-2) and TRBJ1-4, with D possibly TRBD1 on 5 matching bases. The length of the CDR3 is 16 residues. V was trimmed by 0 bases and J by 0 bases, leaving 8 bases between them. Germline assignment: CDR1 LGHDT and CDR2 YNNKEL (reference sequence).

This clone was picked up a small number of times. The V call is TRBV5-1, the J call TRBJ2-7; 11 bases fit TRBD2. Germline loops: CDR1 SGHRS, CDR2 YFSETQ. The CDR3 length is 15 residues. J gave up 4 bases and V 4 bases, and 7 bases lay outside the gene matches. The CDR3 loop reads CASSRTGTSGYEQYF. The CDR3 DNA reads as TGCGCCAGCAGCCGCACCGGGACTAGCGGATACGAGCAGTACTTC. The full variable domain, its missing parts supplied by reference TRBV5-1 and TRBJ2-7, is KAGVTQTPRYLIKTRGQQVTLSCSPISGHRSVSWYQQTPGQGLQFLFEYFSETQRNKGNFPGRFSGRQFSNSRSEMNVSTLELGDSALYLCASSRTGTSGYEQYFGPGTRLTVT.

The gene calls are TRBV18 and TRBJ1-5; D is perhaps TRBD1 (5 bases). Trimming cost V 6 bases and J 4 bases, with 16 bases left between them. CDR1 KGHSH and CDR2 LQKENI come from the germline V gene. The CDR3 has 15 amino acids. The CDR3 coding sequence is TGTGCCAGCTCCCGAACGACAGATGTGAATCAGCCCCAGCATTTT. Translation: CASSRTTDVNQPQHF.

This sequence joins TRBV14 and TRBJ2-2, with D unclear. CDR3 size: 13 residues. Trimming removed 3 bases from V and 7 bases from J, with 9 bases in between. Germline CDR1 is SGHDN and CDR2 is FVKESK. For the CDR3, the DNA is TGTGCCAGCAGCCAGCTGACAAGCGGGGAGCTGTTTTTT. Translating it yields CASSQLTSGELFF.

This sequence joins TRBV12-3 or TRBV12-4 and TRBJ1-2; tentatively, D is TRBD1 (6 bases). The CDR3 consists of 13 residues. V was trimmed by 2 bases and J by 5 bases, leaving 9 bases between them. The CDR3 sequence is CASSLHRDYGYTF. DNA for the CDR3: TGTGCCAGCAGTTTACACAGGGATTATGGCTACACCTTC.

This rearrangement joins TRBV14 to TRBJ2-3, with D possibly matching TRBD2 (6 bases). V was pared by 0 bases and J by 14 bases, with 18 bases between. From germline, CDR1 is SGHDN and CDR2 FVKESK. This CDR3 has 14 residues. The CDR3 region is CASSQEVGTSRRYF. CDR3 nucleotide sequence: TGTGCCAGCAGCCAAGAGGTAGGGACTTCCCGACGGTATTTT.

The chain is built from TRBV27 and TRBJ1-5; D remains unclear. V was clipped by 7 bases and J by 5 bases, with 12 bases between them. CDR1 is MNHEY and CDR2 is SMNVEV in the germline V gene (reference sequence). The length of the CDR3 is 13 residues. The CDR3 loop is CASTAGSDQPQHF. CDR3 sequence (DNA): TGTGCCAGCACAGCCGGGTCCGATCAGCCCCAGCATTTT.